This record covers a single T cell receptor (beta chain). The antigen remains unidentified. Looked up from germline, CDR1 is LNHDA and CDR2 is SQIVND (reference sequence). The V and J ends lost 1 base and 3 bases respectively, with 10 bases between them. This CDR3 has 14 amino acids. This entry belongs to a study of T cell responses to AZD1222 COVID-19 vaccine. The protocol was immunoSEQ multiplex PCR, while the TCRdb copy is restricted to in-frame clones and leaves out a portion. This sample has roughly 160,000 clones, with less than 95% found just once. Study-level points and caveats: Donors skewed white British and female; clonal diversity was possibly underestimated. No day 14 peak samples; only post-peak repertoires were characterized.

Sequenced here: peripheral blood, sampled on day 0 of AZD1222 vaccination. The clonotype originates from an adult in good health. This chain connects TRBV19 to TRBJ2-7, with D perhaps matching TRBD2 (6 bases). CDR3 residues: CASSIAGAVYEQYF. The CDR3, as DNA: TGTGCCAGTAGTATAGCGGGAGCTGTCTACGAGCAGTACTTC.